Below, 5 T cell receptor beta chains from the same sample are listed, as sequenced in a study of technical replicates of blood from four donors. This table comes from immunoSEQ multiplex PCR, and its TCRdb copy is limited to in-frame clones, with some not included. The sample carries some 78,000 clones, around 94% recorded once. Sequenced input: T cells isolated from PBMCs. The receptors here all came from a human donor in good health.

CDR3 nucleotide sequence: TGCGCCACCAAAGGAGCGGGCACTGGAGGAGAGACCCAGTACTTC. Translation gives CATKGAGTGGETQYF. The rearrangement joins TRBV5-1 to TRBJ2-5; a weak D match, TRBD2 (6 bases). Germline CDR1 and CDR2: SGHRS and YFSETQ. This CDR3 has 15 amino acids. V was cut by 9 bases and J by 4 bases, with 22 bases left in between.

A single count supports this clone. The chain employs TRBV19 and TRBJ1-1; D might be TRBD1 (6 bases). There are 14 residues in the CDR3. Germline V gene sequence: CDR1 LNHDA, CDR2 SQIVND (reference sequence). V dropped 8 bases and J dropped 5 bases, with 18 bases sitting between them. In DNA form, the CDR3 reads TGTGCCAGTGGGGGACAATTCATAGATACTGAAGCTTTCTTT. It encodes CASGGQFIDTEAFF. Full variable domain (outside the CDR3, taken from reference TRBV19 and TRBJ1-1): DGGITQSPKYLFRKEGQNVTLSCEQNLNHDAMYWYRQDPGQGLRLIYYSQIVNDFQKGDIAEGYSVSREKKESFPLTVTSAQKNPTAFYLCASGGQFIDTEAFFGQGTRLTVV.

The chain carries TRBV2 and TRBJ2-7, with TRBD1 matching over 8 bases. This CDR3 comprises 11 residues. J was trimmed by 6 bases and V by 11 bases; bases with no gene match: 6. Germline CDR1 is SNHLY and CDR2 is FYNNEI. The CDR3: CAGGTGSEQYF. The CDR3 coding sequence is TGTGCCGGCGGGACAGGCAGCGAGCAGTACTTC.

The J gene is TRBJ2-7, the V gene TRBV30; a weak D match, TRBD1 (5 bases). With 4 bases removed from V and 5 bases from J, the gap between germline ends came to 15 bases. This CDR3 region has 13 residues. Per germline, CDR1 GTSNPN and CDR2 SVGIG (reference sequence). CDR3 in amino acids: CAWIGAGGHEQYF. Here the CDR3 DNA reads TGTGCCTGGATAGGGGCAGGCGGCCACGAGCAGTACTTC.

This clone was detected only once. The V call is TRBV5-3, the J call TRBJ2-7, with a tentative D call TRBD2 (6 bases). TRBV5-3 counts as an open reading frame of uncertain function. CDR3 length: 10 amino acids. As DNA, the CDR3 is TGTGGCCGGGGGTCCTACGAGCAGTACTTC. Amino acid sequence: CGRGSYEQYF.